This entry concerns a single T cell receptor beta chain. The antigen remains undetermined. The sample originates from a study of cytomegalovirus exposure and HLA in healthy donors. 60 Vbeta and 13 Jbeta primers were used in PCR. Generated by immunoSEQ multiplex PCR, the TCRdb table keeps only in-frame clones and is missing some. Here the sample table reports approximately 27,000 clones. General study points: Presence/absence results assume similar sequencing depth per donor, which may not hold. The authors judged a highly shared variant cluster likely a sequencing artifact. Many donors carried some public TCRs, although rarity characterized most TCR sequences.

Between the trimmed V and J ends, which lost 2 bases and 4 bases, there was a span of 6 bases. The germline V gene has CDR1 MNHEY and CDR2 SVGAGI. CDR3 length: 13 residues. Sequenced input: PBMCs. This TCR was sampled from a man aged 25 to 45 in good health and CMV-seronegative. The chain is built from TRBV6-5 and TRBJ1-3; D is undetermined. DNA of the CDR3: TGTGCCAGCAGTTACACCGAGGGAAACACCATATATTTT. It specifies CASSYTEGNTIYF.